This T cell receptor beta chain was profiled in a study of cytomegalovirus exposure and HLA in healthy donors. Study findings and constraints: Donor immune exposure was known only as CMV serostatus.

V lost 4 bases and J lost 6; bases outside the gene matches: 7. The CDR3 consists of 15 residues. Looked up from germline, CDR1 is SGHNT and CDR2 is YYREEE (reference sequence). Comments on this clone: What it recognizes is unknown.

It was with 60 Vbeta and 13 Jbeta primers that the PCR ran. Using immunoSEQ multiplex PCR, the repertoire was profiled, and TCRdb retains in-frame clones only, with some absent. The repertoire holds approximately 110,000 clones, with roughly 71% as singletons. V is TRBV5-4 and J is TRBJ2-1; 10 bases agree with TRBD1. The clonotype originates from a man aged 35 to 55 in good health and CMV-seropositive. Sequencing input: PBMCs. The CDR3 coding sequence is TGTGCCAGCAGCACCCCCTGGACAGGGGGCAATGAGCAGTTCTTC. Its translation is CASSTPWTGGNEQFF.